The present entry profiles one T cell receptor (beta chain) with its context. This clone's antigen is unknown. Base quality data are lacking; no much larger clone is found one base away. The sample originates from a study of blood T cell repertoires in COVID-19 (dated by TCRdb to about 2020). About the full investigation: Collaborator samples came from the United States, Italy and Spain and covered acute and convalescent phases of COVID-19. The material from the prospective study consisted of cDNA or gDNA derived from T cells, B-cell-depleted T cells, or PBMCs. Deeply sampled blood TCRbeta repertoires from subjects exposed to, actively infected with, or recovered from COVID-19 were included in the dataset. A freely available public database, intended as a resource for researchers studying the immune response to SARS-CoV-2, is where the repertoires were released. Samples came from the ongoing ImmuneRACE study (first 160 participants) plus 1,254 subjects from 6 global collaborators. Nearly every sample came with metadata listing a de-identified subject ID, COVID-19 status, age in years and sex. Where HLA class I and class II types were available, the types were taken from metadata supplied by the sample provider, not from assay-based typing. General study outcomes and caveats: Clinical and demographic metadata were provided uncurated, with the amount varying by source and participant.

Collaborating institutions collected whole blood in K2EDTA tubes following their own protocols. For TCRbeta analysis, collaborator samples were shipped as frozen whole blood, as isolated PBMCs, or as DNA extracted from either sample type. CDR1 LGHDT and CDR2 YNNKEL are derived from the germline V gene (reference sequence). From cysteine to phenylalanine, the CDR3 is 14 amino acids long. Left in the record is the CDR3 DNA by itself, 42 bases read in frame from the first base. Relative to germline, V is 1 base shorter and J is 2 bases shorter, with 8 bases between their ends. TCRbeta CDR3 regions were amplified from genomic DNA by means of the immunoSEQ Assay, a bias-controlled multiplex PCR. The authors processed their data as follows. Within the assay, amplification of reference gene primers was used to estimate how many nucleated cells each sample contained. To quantify the absolute abundance of each unique TCRbeta CDR3 rearrangement, sequence reads were collapsed and filtered. For each sample, productive Simpson clonality was calculated as the square root of Simpson's diversity index over productive rearrangements. TCRdb provides this immuneACCESS table in a form limited to in-frame rearrangements. Some clones are lacking; in checked studies, under half of them reflect an unresolved V gene, and why the rest are absent is not known. Clonal size and the V and J genes are those of that table, whereas D and trimming came from the DNA. Recorded for this sample are 80,000 or so clones; under 85% of them occurred a single time. The ten largest clones represent about 10% of the sample.

The TCR comes from a human donor in a cohort sampled during active COVID-19. Sample: peripheral blood. The V and J segments used are TRBV3-1 (or the pseudogene TRBV3-2) and TRBJ2-5; confidence is insufficient to name the D gene. The CDR3 region has the sequence CASSQGNTQETQYF. Read as DNA, the sequence is TGTGCCAGCAGCCAAGGTAATACTCAAGAGACCCAGTACTTC.